These 3 T cell receptor beta chains share one sample of origin, sequenced in a study of shared clonotypes between healthy human individuals. TCRdb's table, derived via immunoSEQ multiplex PCR, lists solely in-frame clones and lacks some. The repertoire includes some 1.1 million clones, about 72% of them detected once, and approximately 0.9% sits in the top ten. The sample comprised memory CD4+ T cells from PBMCs. The subset was: CD45RA-negative fraction. The receptor source for this set is a man between 18 and 35 years old in good health. Some clones in this sample may be carry-over from other donors' samples.

The CDR3 region has the DNA TGTGCCAGCAGCTTAGCCGGGGGAGCCCGGCTAGGGCAGTACTTC. Amino acids: CASSLAGGARLGQYF. The chain carries TRBV7-2 and TRBJ2-7; a weak D match, TRBD2 (6 bases). V was shortened by 0 bases and J by 9 bases, with 18 bases between the two germline ends. In germline, CDR1 is SGHTA, CDR2 FQGNSA. CDR3 length: 15 amino acids.

The chain carries TRBV7-9 and TRBJ1-1; 9 bases match TRBD1. This CDR3 region has 12 residues. Per the germline V gene, CDR1 is SEHNR and CDR2 is FQNEAQ (reference sequence). Trimming removed 11 bases from V and 8 bases from J; junction bases left unmatched: 9. In DNA form, the CDR3 reads TGTGCCGGGGGACAGGGAAGGCGGGAAGCTTTCTTT. Translation gives CAGGQGRREAFF.

The rearrangement links TRBV9 to TRBJ2-3, with D uncertain. From germline, CDR1 is SGDLS and CDR2 YYNGEE. The germline V and J ends were trimmed by 0 bases and 0 bases, with 14 bases remaining between them. This CDR3 region has 17 residues. The CDR3 loop reads CASSVGSRTFSTDTQYF. The CDR3 nucleotides read TGTGCCAGCAGCGTAGGCTCAAGAACCTTCAGCACAGATACGCAGTATTTT.